This T cell receptor (beta chain) was sequenced during a study of OX40 agonist ivuxolimab in advanced cancers. The assay was immunoSEQ multiplex PCR, and TCRdb's table has in-frame clones only and misses some. This sample has 60,000 to 75,000 clones, with about 85% found just once. CDR3 size: 15 residues. Germline-derived CDR1 and CDR2 are KGHSH and LQKENI. The V and J ends lost 0 bases and 8 bases respectively, with 15 bases between them. The TCR was taken from an adult with an advanced solid tumor such as melanoma, head and neck, liver or kidney cancer. The sequenced sample was CD4+ or CD8+ T cells sorted from blood, obtained in a trial of the OX40 agonist ivuxolimab. The chain employs TRBV18 and TRBJ2-3; possible D gene TRBD2, 5 bases. The CDR3 bases are TGTGCCAGCTCACCACCGTCTAGCCCCCCTACTACGCAGTATTTT. It specifies CASSPPSSPPTTQYF.